These T cell receptor beta chains were read from a single sample in a study of T-cell reconstitution after alpha-beta-depleted transplantation in children. From the PCR reads, TCRdb called clonotypes with MiXCR, one entry per CDR3 protein. The sample has about half a million distinct CDR3 sequences, around 13% seen once. The source material was PBMCs from the stem cell graft donor, sampled from the stem cell graft. The receptors originated from a human donor who donated a stem cell graft to a child with combined immunodeficiency. The CDR3 runs from the conserved cysteine through the conserved F or W. A D gene is named only where the DNA matches it firmly. The listing skips clone size in some rows; elsewhere it reads once, few, many or a size class.

V gene: TRBV5-1; clone size: few; J gene: TRBJ2-1; D gene: TRBD1; CDR3 DNA: TGCGCCAGCAGCTTGGCCGGGTGGACAGGCGGATTCTTC; CDR3 protein: CASSLAGWTGGFF
V gene: TRBV20-1; clone size: .; J gene: TRBJ2-2; D gene: .; CDR3 DNA: TGCAGTGCTAGAGCAACAACAGGAAAAGTGAACACCGGGGAGCTGTTTTTT; CDR3 protein: CSARATTGKVNTGELFF
V gene: TRBV11-2; clone size: few; J gene: TRBJ2-3; D gene: TRBD2; CDR3 DNA: TGTGCCAGCAGCGCCCCTGCAGGGAGGGGAGATACGCAGTATTTT; CDR3 protein: CASSAPAGRGDTQYF
V gene: TRBV2; clone size: .; J gene: TRBJ2-7; D gene: TRBD1; CDR3 DNA: TGTGCCAGCAGCGTTAGGACAGGGGGCTCCTACGAGCAGTACTTC; CDR3 protein: CASSVRTGGSYEQYF
V gene: TRBV29-1; clone size: .; J gene: TRBJ2-2; D gene: .; CDR3 DNA: TGCAGCGTTGCTGCGACAATGACCGGGGAGCTGTTTTTT; CDR3 protein: CSVAATMTGELFF
V gene: TRBV29-1; clone size: .; J gene: TRBJ2-3; D gene: TRBD2; CDR3 DNA: TGCAGCGTAGACGGAGCGGGAGGGCCTTCGGATACGCAGTATTTT; CDR3 protein: CSVDGAGGPSDTQYF
V gene: TRBV7-2; clone size: many; J gene: TRBJ2-3; D gene: .; CDR3 DNA: TGTGCCAGCAGCTTGGCCGGACACGGAATGGATACGCAGTATTTT; CDR3 protein: CASSLAGHGMDTQYF
V gene: TRBV11-3; clone size: few; J gene: TRBJ2-7; D gene: .; CDR3 DNA: TGTGCCAGCAGCTTAGCGTCCCAGCCTTTCTACGAGCAGTACTTC; CDR3 protein: CASSLASQPFYEQYF
V gene: TRBV20-1; clone size: few; J gene: TRBJ2-6; D gene: TRBD1; CDR3 DNA: TGCAGTGCTTATATAAGACAGGGGGGGTACTCTGGGGCCAACGTCCTGACTTTC; CDR3 protein: CSAYIRQGGYSGANVLTF
V gene: TRBV7-9; clone size: .; J gene: TRBJ2-7; D gene: TRBD2; CDR3 DNA: TGTGCCAGCAGCCCTCTCGGACTAGCGGGGTCGTCCTACGAGCAGTACTTC; CDR3 protein: CASSPLGLAGSSYEQYF
V gene: TRBV12-3/TRBV12-4; clone size: .; J gene: TRBJ1-5; D gene: .; CDR3 DNA: TGTGCCAGCAGTTTAGCGCGGGCGGTCCAGCATTTT; CDR3 protein: CASSLARAVQHF
V gene: TRBV5-5; clone size: .; J gene: TRBJ2-7; D gene: .; CDR3 DNA: TGCGCCAGCAGCTTGGCGGGGTTGCCCTACGAGCAGTACTTC; CDR3 protein: CASSLAGLPYEQYF
V gene: TRBV5-1; clone size: few; J gene: TRBJ1-1; D gene: .; CDR3 DNA: TGCGCCAGCAGCCCAGCCGGGGGAGGGGCGAGGGGCACTGAAGCTTTCTTT; CDR3 protein: CASSPAGGGARGTEAFF
V gene: TRBV4-3; clone size: many; J gene: TRBJ2-2; D gene: .; CDR3 DNA: TGCGCCAGCAGCCAAGCAGGGTGGACCGGGGAGCTGTTTTTT; CDR3 protein: CASSQAGWTGELFF
V gene: TRBV12-3/TRBV12-4; clone size: few; J gene: TRBJ2-3; D gene: .; CDR3 DNA: TGTGCCAGCAGCGGGGGGCAACCAGATACGCAGTATTTT; CDR3 protein: CASSGGQPDTQYF
V gene: TRBV29-1; clone size: .; J gene: TRBJ1-2; D gene: .; CDR3 DNA: TGCAGCGTCATCGACGCGGCTACTAACTATGGCTACACCTTC; CDR3 protein: CSVIDAATNYGYTF
V gene: TRBV6-5; clone size: few; J gene: TRBJ1-1; D gene: .; CDR3 DNA: TGTGCCAGCAGACCGACCCTCTTGGGGACTGAAGCTTTCTTT; CDR3 protein: CASRPTLLGTEAFF
V gene: TRBV11-3; clone size: .; J gene: TRBJ2-3; D gene: .; CDR3 DNA: TGTGCCAGCAGCCAACGGGGGTCAGAGAACACAGATACGCAGTATTTT; CDR3 protein: CASSQRGSENTDTQYF
V gene: TRBV24-1; clone size: .; J gene: TRBJ2-1; D gene: TRBD2; CDR3 DNA: TGTGCCACCAGTGCAAGGACTAGCGGGAGATTGTCCTACAATGAGCAGTTCTTC; CDR3 protein: CATSARTSGRLSYNEQFF
V gene: TRBV5-1; clone size: few; J gene: TRBJ2-3; D gene: .; CDR3 DNA: TGCGCCAGCAGCGGCGAGGGAGGAGGCGCAGATACGCAGTATTTT; CDR3 protein: CASSGEGGGADTQYF
V gene: TRBV18; clone size: few; J gene: TRBJ1-1; D gene: TRBD1; CDR3 DNA: TGTGCCAGCTCAAGCAATCTACAGGGGCGAATGAACACTGAAGCTTTCTTT; CDR3 protein: CASSSNLQGRMNTEAFF
V gene: TRBV9; clone size: .; J gene: TRBJ1-5; D gene: .; CDR3 DNA: TGTGCCAGCAGCGTAGCTGGAGGAGCTCATCAGCCCCAGCATTTT; CDR3 protein: CASSVAGGAHQPQHF
V gene: TRBV10-3; clone size: .; J gene: TRBJ1-2; D gene: TRBD1; CDR3 DNA: TGTGCCATCAGCCGGGACAGGGAGGAAGGCTACACCTTC; CDR3 protein: CAISRDREEGYTF
V gene: TRBV7-8; clone size: few; J gene: TRBJ2-1; D gene: .; CDR3 DNA: TGTGCCAGCGGCCAGTTAGTCCTCCCCTCCTACAATGAGCAGTTCTTC; CDR3 protein: CASGQLVLPSYNEQFF
V gene: TRBV12-3/TRBV12-4; clone size: few; J gene: TRBJ2-2; D gene: TRBD2; CDR3 DNA: TGTGCCAGCCGAGTCGCGGGAGTAGCCGGGGAGCTGTTTTTT; CDR3 protein: CASRVAGVAGELFF
V gene: TRBV4-2; clone size: many; J gene: TRBJ2-1; D gene: .; CDR3 DNA: TGTGCCAGCAGCCCTGGGCCAGGGAGTGAGCAGTTCTTC; CDR3 protein: CASSPGPGSEQFF
V gene: TRBV30; clone size: many; J gene: TRBJ2-1; D gene: .; CDR3 DNA: TGTGCCTGGAGTGTAGGGGGCTCCTACAATGAGCAGTTCTTC; CDR3 protein: CAWSVGGSYNEQFF
V gene: TRBV27; clone size: many; J gene: TRBJ2-5; D gene: TRBD2; CDR3 DNA: TGTGCCAGCAGGGGGCTAGCGGGAGGGCCTGGAGAGACCCAGTACTTC; CDR3 protein: CASRGLAGGPGETQYF
V gene: TRBV19; clone size: .; J gene: TRBJ1-1; D gene: .; CDR3 DNA: TGTGCCACTCATACAGGCACTGAAGCTTTCTTT; CDR3 protein: CATHTGTEAFF
V gene: TRBV20-1; clone size: few; J gene: TRBJ2-3; D gene: .; CDR3 DNA: TGCAGTGCTAGAGAAGGGTCGGGGGGCACGTATACGCAGTATTTT; CDR3 protein: CSAREGSGGTYTQYF
V gene: TRBV29-1; clone size: .; J gene: TRBJ2-7; D gene: .; CDR3 DNA: TGCAGCGTTGGCCAGCCGCCCTTGGAGCAGTACTTC; CDR3 protein: CSVGQPPLEQYF
V gene: TRBV18; clone size: .; J gene: TRBJ2-1; D gene: TRBD2; CDR3 DNA: TGTGCCAGCTCACCTTCGGGACTAGCGGGGAATGAGCAGTTCTTC; CDR3 protein: CASSPSGLAGNEQFF
V gene: TRBV2; clone size: few; J gene: TRBJ2-2; D gene: .; CDR3 DNA: TGTGCCAGCAGTTATGTGGCGGGCAGGAACACCGGGGAGCTGTTTTTT; CDR3 protein: CASSYVAGRNTGELFF
V gene: TRBV21-1; clone size: few; J gene: TRBJ2-2; D gene: .; CDR3 DNA: TGTGCCAGCAGCAAAGGGTTCTCTGAGGGATCAATGATGAACACCGGGGAGCTGTTTTTT; CDR3 protein: CASSKGFSEGSMMNTGELFF
V gene: TRBV7-2; clone size: .; J gene: TRBJ2-5; D gene: .; CDR3 DNA: TGTGCCAGCAGCTTATCGCACAGTGGTGAGACCCAGTACTTC; CDR3 protein: CASSLSHSGETQYF
V gene: TRBV4-3; clone size: few; J gene: TRBJ2-3; D gene: TRBD2; CDR3 DNA: TGCGCCAGCAGCCAAGGTAGCGGGAGGTACTCAGATACGCAGTATTTT; CDR3 protein: CASSQGSGRYSDTQYF
V gene: TRBV24-1; clone size: few; J gene: TRBJ2-3; D gene: TRBD1; CDR3 DNA: TGTGCCACCAGTGATCGACAGGGCGTCTTAGATACGCAGTATTTT; CDR3 protein: CATSDRQGVLDTQYF
V gene: TRBV6-1; clone size: many; J gene: TRBJ2-1; D gene: .; CDR3 DNA: TGTGCCAGCAGTGAATCCCTTTGGAGCTCCTACAATGAGCAGTTCTTC; CDR3 protein: CASSESLWSSYNEQFF
V gene: TRBV10-3; clone size: .; J gene: TRBJ1-2; D gene: TRBD1; CDR3 DNA: TGTGCCATCAGCCTCAAACAGGGGAACTATGGCTACACCTTC; CDR3 protein: CAISLKQGNYGYTF
V gene: TRBV20-1; clone size: few; J gene: TRBJ2-1; D gene: .; CDR3 DNA: TGCAGTGCTAAGGCTAGCGCCTACAATGAGCAGTTCTTC; CDR3 protein: CSAKASAYNEQFF
V gene: TRBV7-2; clone size: few; J gene: TRBJ2-1; D gene: .; CDR3 DNA: TGTGCCAGCAGCGGAGACGGGGGGCCCCACAATGAGCAGTTCTTC; CDR3 protein: CASSGDGGPHNEQFF
V gene: TRBV29-1; clone size: .; J gene: TRBJ1-1; D gene: .; CDR3 DNA: TGCAGCGTTGACGGAGGCAGCGGCTACACTGAAGCTTTCTTT; CDR3 protein: CSVDGGSGYTEAFF
V gene: TRBV12-3/TRBV12-4; clone size: .; J gene: TRBJ1-1; D gene: .; CDR3 DNA: TGTGCCAGCAGTTACGGTCGGGGGATGAACACTGAAGCTTTCTTT; CDR3 protein: CASSYGRGMNTEAFF
V gene: TRBV6-5; clone size: many; J gene: TRBJ2-2; D gene: .; CDR3 DNA: TGTGCCAGCAGTTTATGGTCGACCTACGGGGAGCTGTTTTTT; CDR3 protein: CASSLWSTYGELFF
V gene: TRBV21-1; clone size: .; J gene: TRBJ2-2; D gene: .; CDR3 DNA: TGTGCCAGCAGCAACCCTCCTAGCGGGGCGAACACCGGGGAGCTGTTTTTT; CDR3 protein: CASSNPPSGANTGELFF
V gene: TRBV7-6; clone size: .; J gene: TRBJ2-3; D gene: .; CDR3 DNA: TGTGCCAGCAGCTTAGCGTCGGCTAGCGTTGGAGATACGCAGTATTTT; CDR3 protein: CASSLASASVGDTQYF